Presented here are 30 T cell receptor beta chains from one specimen sequenced in a study of T cell responses to AZD1222 COVID-19 vaccine. The method was immunoSEQ multiplex PCR; TCRdb's version includes in-frame clones alone and lacks a portion of them. The sample holds some 110,000 clones, about 80% seen once. The sequenced sample was peripheral blood, obtained on day 0 of AZD1222 vaccination. The receptors come from an adult in good health.

The genes are TRBV4-1 and TRBJ1-2; 8 nucleotides line up with TRBD1. V was pared by 4 bases and J by 8 bases, with 12 bases of the junction left unmatched. This CDR3 is 15 amino acids long. CDR1 is MGHRA and CDR2 is YSYEKL in the germline V gene. CDR3 coding DNA: TGCGCCAGCAGCCTCGACGGGACAGGTGGGGGAGGCTACACCTTC. As protein: CASSLDGTGGGGYTF.

This clone was recorded a few times. The chain uses TRBV19 and TRBJ1-1; TRBD1 agrees at 11 bases. CDR1 LNHDA and CDR2 SQIVND come from the germline V gene (reference sequence). The CDR3 has 15 residues. J was trimmed by 6 bases and V by 5 bases; bases with no gene match: 8. CDR3 DNA: TGTGCCAGTAGTCTTAGGACAGGGGGCTGGTCTGAAGCTTTCTTT. Residues: CASSLRTGGWSEAFF.

The gene calls are TRBV27 and TRBJ2-2, with D perhaps matching TRBD1 (6 bases). Per the germline V gene, CDR1 is MNHEY and CDR2 is SMNVEV (reference sequence). V gave up 3 bases and J gave up 7 bases, with 18 bases separating them. The CDR3 has 16 amino acids. The CDR3 reads CASSFGSSGVIGELFF. In DNA, the CDR3 is TGTGCCAGCAGTTTCGGTTCTTCAGGGGTGATCGGGGAGCTGTTTTTT.

V and J are TRBV7-9 and TRBJ1-2, with a tentative D call TRBD1 (6 bases). The CDR3 runs to 12 residues. Trimming stripped 4 bases from V and 6 bases from J, with 9 bases between. Germline values: CDR1 SEHNR, CDR2 FQNEAQ (reference sequence). The CDR3 region has the DNA TGTGCCAGCAGCTGGGACATTCATGGCTACACCTTC. Protein sequence: CASSWDIHGYTF. Based on the CDR3 plus reference TRBV7-9 and TRBJ1-2, the full variable domain is DTGVSQNPRHKITKRGQNVTFRCDPISEHNRLYWYRQTLGQGPEFLTYFQNEAQLEKSRLLSDRFSAERPKGSFSTLEIQRTEQGDSAMYLCASSWDIHGYTFGSGTRLTVV.

Note on this clone: The same CDR3 also results from other DNA sequences found in this sample. The rearrangement links TRBV18 to TRBJ1-5, with D perhaps TRBD1 (6 bases). Looked up from germline, CDR1 is KGHSH and CDR2 is LQKENI. The CDR3 spans 13 residues. V was shortened by 6 bases and J by 2 bases, with 8 bases between the two germline ends. The CDR3 sequence is CASSPGGNQPQHF. DNA of the CDR3: TGTGCCAGCTCCCCAGGGGGCAATCAGCCCCAGCATTTT.

The chain employs TRBV30 and TRBJ1-5, with a possible D match to TRBD1 (6 bases). The CDR3 consists of 13 residues. The V end lost 2 bases, the J end lost 7 bases, and 12 bases lay between the germline ends. The V gene's germline CDR1 is GTSNPN and CDR2 SVGIG (reference sequence). CDR3 sequence reads: CAWSKQGRQPQHF. As DNA, the CDR3 is TGTGCCTGGAGTAAACAGGGACGGCAGCCCCAGCATTTT.

J is TRBJ1-1 and V is TRBV18; TRBD1 agrees at 8 bases. The V and J ends lost 1 base and 1 base, in that order; junction bases with no gene match: 5. Germline V lookup: CDR1 KGHSH, CDR2 LQKENI. This CDR3 has 16 amino acids. CDR3 region: CASSPRGQGENTEAFF. CDR3 nucleotide sequence: TGTGCCAGCTCACCACGCGGACAGGGAGAGAACACTGAAGCTTTCTTT.

The chain links TRBV29-1 to TRBJ1-4, with D possibly being TRBD1 (6 bases). CDR3 size: 14 residues. Trimming shortened V by 7 bases and J by 0 bases, and 12 bases separated the two germline ends. Looked up from germline, CDR1 is SQVTM and CDR2 is ANQGSEA. The CDR3 DNA reads TGCAGCGCGACAGGAGATGCAACTAATGAAAAACTGTTTTTT. Translation: CSATGDATNEKLFF.

The rearrangement joins TRBV6-5 to TRBJ1-2, with 9 positions matching TRBD1. The V gene end was trimmed by 6 bases and the J gene end by 8 bases; junction bases not matched to a gene: 13. CDR1 and CDR2 from the germline V gene are MNHEY and SVGAGI. CDR3 size: 15 residues. The CDR3 nucleotides read TGTGCCAGCAGCCGCTTAACGGGACAGGGTGGGGGCTACACCTTC. This translates into CASSRLTGQGGGYTF.

This clone was recorded a few times. The V call is TRBV25-1, the J call TRBJ2-2, with 10 bases lining up with TRBD1. Germline loops: CDR1 MGHDK, CDR2 SYGVNS. The CDR3 is made up of 15 amino acids. Losses at the gene ends were 2 bases for V and 3 bases for J; bases not matched to a gene: 0. The CDR3, as DNA: TGTGCCAGCAGTGAAGGGACAGGGGACACCGGGGAGCTGTTTTTT. Translation gives CASSEGTGDTGELFF.

The genes are TRBV7-8 and TRBJ1-2, with a tentative D call TRBD1 (5 bases). V dropped 1 base and J dropped 8 bases, with 17 bases sitting between them. Per the germline V gene, CDR1 is SGHVS and CDR2 is FQNEAQ. There are 15 residues in the CDR3. The CDR3 bases are TGTGCCAGCAGCTTAGAAGGGCGCAGGGCGGGAGGCTACACCTTC. It specifies CASSLEGRRAGGYTF. Together with reference TRBV7-8 and TRBJ1-2, the CDR3 gives the full variable domain: GAGVSQSPRYKVAKRGQDVALRCDPISGHVSLFWYQQALGQGPEFLTYFQNEAQLDKSGLPSDRFFAERPEGSVSTLKIQRTQQEDSAVYLCASSLEGRRAGGYTFGSGTRLTVV.

This chain links TRBV12-3 or TRBV12-4 with TRBJ2-7, with TRBD1 matching over 10 bases. The V gene end was trimmed by 7 bases and the J gene end by 7 bases; junction bases not matched to a gene: 7. The CDR3 has 13 amino acids. CDR3 sequence (DNA): TGTGCCAGCAAACGACAGGGGGCGGAGGAGCAGTACTTC. Amino acids: CASKRQGAEEQYF.

The chain has TRBV25-1 and TRBJ2-7; D possibly uses TRBD1 or TRBD2 (5 bases each). This CDR3 is 13 amino acids long. Germline CDR1 reads MGHDK; CDR2 reads SYGVNS. V dropped 0 bases and J dropped 6 bases, with 9 bases sitting between them. The CDR3 loop is CASSEYTGPEQYF. The CDR3 coding sequence is TGTGCCAGCAGTGAATACACGGGGCCCGAGCAGTACTTC.

The V call is TRBV7-9, the J call TRBJ2-7; no clear D gene. Trimming stripped 4 bases from V and 7 bases from J, with 8 bases between. The CDR3 sequence is 11 residues long. From germline, CDR1 is SEHNR and CDR2 FQNEAQ (reference sequence). DNA for the CDR3: TGTGCCAGCAGCTCCGGCTTAGAGCAGTACTTC. Translating gives CASSSGLEQYF.

As concerns this clone: The junction shows a germline mismatch at one end, possibly a read error. The rearrangement links TRBV7-8 to TRBJ2-2, with 7 bases that match TRBD2. CDR1 and CDR2 from the germline V gene are SGHVS and FQNEAQ. The CDR3 totals 16 residues. CDR3 sequence: CASSLMGGPKTGELFF. CDR3 coding DNA: TGTGCCAGCAGCTTAATGGGAGGGCCGAAGACCGGGGAGCTGTTTTTT.

This sequence joins TRBV7-8 and TRBJ2-1, with 14 bases lining up with TRBD2. This CDR3 region has 13 residues. V lost 5 bases to trimming and J lost 14 bases; unmatched junction nucleotides: 5. Germline CDR1 is SGHVS and CDR2 is FQNEAQ. Here the CDR3 reads CASSEGTSGSEFF. The CDR3 DNA is TGTGCCAGCAGCGAAGGGACTAGCGGGAGTGAGTTCTTC.

In this sample, this clone turned up a few times. The chain employs TRBV7-9 and TRBJ2-3; the match to TRBD2 covers 10 bases. The CDR3 covers 16 residues. The V and J ends lost 1 base and 4 bases, in that order; junction bases with no gene match: 5. In germline, CDR1 is SEHNR, CDR2 FQNEAQ (reference sequence). Written as DNA, the CDR3 is TGTGCCAGCAGCTTAGGAGCTAGCGGGGGTCCAGATACGCAGTATTTT. The encoded protein is CASSLGASGGPDTQYF.

The J gene is TRBJ1-2, the V gene TRBV28; D may be TRBD1 (5 bases). This CDR3 comprises 12 residues. V was cut by 8 bases and J by 8 bases, with 15 bases left in between. Germline CDR1 MDHEN, CDR2 SYDVKM. In DNA, the CDR3 is TGTGCCAGCCACGGACGGGGCCGCGGCTACACCTTC. Residues: CASHGRGRGYTF.

The chain has TRBV28 and TRBJ2-3; the match to TRBD2 covers 10 bases. The CDR3 covers 14 residues. The germline CDR1 and CDR2 sequences are MDHEN and SYDVKM. V shed 10 bases and J 0 bases; nucleotides not matched to a gene: 4. The CDR3 reads CATATSGSTDTQYF. Written as DNA, the CDR3 is TGTGCCACCGCGACTAGCGGGAGCACAGATACGCAGTATTTT. Full variable domain (outside the CDR3, taken from reference TRBV28 and TRBJ2-3): DVKVTQSSRYLVKRTGEKVFLECVQDMDHENMFWYRQDPGLGLRLIYFSYDVKMKEKGDIPEGYSVSREKKERFSLILESASTNQTSMYLCATATSGSTDTQYFGPGTRLTVL.

This clone occurred once. The chain uses TRBV5-6 and TRBJ2-7; TRBD1 aligns across 9 bases. Per germline, CDR1 SGHDT and CDR2 YYEEEE. The CDR3 contains 14 residues. With V trimmed by 5 bases and J by 2 bases, 5 bases remained unmatched. The CDR3 protein is CASRRQGGTYEQYF. In DNA, the CDR3 is TGTGCCAGCAGGAGACAGGGGGGAACCTACGAGCAGTACTTC.

Only one count was recorded for this clone. The V gene is TRBV29-1, the J gene TRBJ2-1, with a weak D call TRBD1 (8 bases). Trimming cost V 5 bases and J 4 bases, with 18 bases left between them. Germline values: CDR1 SQVTM, CDR2 ANQGSEA. This CDR3 has 15 amino acids. CDR3: CSVLRTGRAYNEQFF. In DNA form, the CDR3 reads TGCAGCGTTCTACGGACAGGGAGGGCATACAATGAGCAGTTCTTC.

The V and J genes are TRBV25-1 and TRBJ1-2; D call uncertain. Between the trimmed V and J ends, which lost 1 base and 4 bases, there was a span of 7 bases. This CDR3 contains 13 residues. The germline CDR1 and CDR2 sequences are MGHDK and SYGVNS. The CDR3 nucleotides are TGTGCCAGCAGTGAATCGGGCGGCTATGGCTACACCTTC. This codes for CASSESGGYGYTF.

This clone came up once. The DNA for the CDR3 is TGTGCCAGCAGTTTACAGGGAAGACCCAATCAGCCCCAGCATTTT. Its protein is CASSLQGRPNQPQHF. The chain joins TRBV27 to TRBJ1-5; D may be TRBD1 (5 bases). The CDR3 has 15 amino acids. Per the germline V gene, CDR1 is MNHEY and CDR2 is SMNVEV (reference sequence). Trimming pared 2 bases from V and 3 bases from J, leaving 11 bases between.

The chain is built from TRBV7-9 and TRBJ2-1, with 9 nucleotides matching TRBD2. Germline V gene sequence: CDR1 SEHNR, CDR2 FQNEAQ (reference sequence). The ends lost 5 bases at V and 3 bases at J; junction bases unmatched: 8. This CDR3 has 16 residues. The CDR3 coding sequence is TGTGCCAGCAGCCCCGGGCTAGCGGGGCTCTACAATGAGCAGTTCTTC. It specifies CASSPGLAGLYNEQFF.

The V gene is TRBV27, the J gene TRBJ1-4; D gene unclear. Germline CDR1 MNHEY, CDR2 SMNVEV (reference sequence). The CDR3 runs to 14 residues. Trimming shortened V by 2 bases and J by 5 bases, and 9 bases separated the two germline ends. The CDR3 nucleotides are TGTGCCAGCAGTTTAAGGCGGAGGAATGAAAAACTGTTTTTT. Protein sequence: CASSLRRRNEKLFF.

The chain has TRBV10-2 and TRBJ2-1; D is possibly TRBD1 (5 bases). The germline V gene encodes CDR1 WSHSY and CDR2 SAAADI. The CDR3 totals 14 residues. V dropped 4 bases and J dropped 3 bases, with 10 bases sitting between them. The DNA for the CDR3 is TGCGCCAGCAGTGTACAGGACAACTACAATGAGCAGTTCTTC. Translated: CASSVQDNYNEQFF.

V and J are TRBV19 and TRBJ1-2; 7 nucleotides align to TRBD1. Trimming at V came to 8 bases and at J to 4 bases, leaving 7 bases not matched to a gene. CDR3 length: 13 residues. CDR1 and CDR2 (germline): LNHDA, SQIVND (reference sequence). CDR3 in amino acids: CASSYRGPYGYTF. Written as DNA, the CDR3 is TGTGCCAGTTCGTACAGGGGCCCCTATGGCTACACCTTC.

This chain connects TRBV19 to TRBJ1-2; D ambiguous. Germline loops: CDR1 LNHDA, CDR2 SQIVND (reference sequence). Trimming stripped 3 bases from V and 2 bases from J, with 7 bases between. The CDR3 consists of 13 residues. The chain's CDR3 is CASSIGANYGYTF. The CDR3 nucleotides read TGTGCCAGTAGTATCGGAGCGAACTATGGCTACACCTTC.

The chain links TRBV5-6 to TRBJ1-1; possible D gene TRBD1, 5 bases. The V and J ends lost 1 base and 3 bases respectively, with 7 bases between them. There are 13 residues in the CDR3. Germline V gene lookup returns CDR1 SGHDT and CDR2 YYEEEE. CDR3: CASSLRQYTEAFF. As DNA, the CDR3 is TGTGCCAGCAGCTTGAGACAGTACACTGAAGCTTTCTTT.

The rearrangement uses TRBV19 and TRBJ1-5, with a possible D match to TRBD1 (5 bases). Germline CDR1 and CDR2: LNHDA and SQIVND (reference sequence). The CDR3 length is 14 residues. V gave up 3 bases and J gave up 6 bases, with 12 bases separating them. CDR3 loop: CASSMGGEVQPQHF. CDR3 coding DNA: TGTGCCAGTAGTATGGGAGGGGAAGTTCAGCCCCAGCATTTT.